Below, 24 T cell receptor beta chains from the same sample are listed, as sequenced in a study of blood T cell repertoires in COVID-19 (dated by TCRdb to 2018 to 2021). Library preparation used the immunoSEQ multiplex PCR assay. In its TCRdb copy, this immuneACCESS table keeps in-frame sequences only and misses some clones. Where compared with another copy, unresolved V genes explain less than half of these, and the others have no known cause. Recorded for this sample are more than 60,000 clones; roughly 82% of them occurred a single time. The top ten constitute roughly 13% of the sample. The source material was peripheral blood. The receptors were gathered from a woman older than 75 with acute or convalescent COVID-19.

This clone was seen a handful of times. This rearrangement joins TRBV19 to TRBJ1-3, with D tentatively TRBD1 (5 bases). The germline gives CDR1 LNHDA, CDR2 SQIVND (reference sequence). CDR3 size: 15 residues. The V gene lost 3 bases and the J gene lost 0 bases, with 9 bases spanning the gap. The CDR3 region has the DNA TGTGCCAGTAGTATTGCGGGGGACTCTGGAAACACCATATATTTT. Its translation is CASSIAGDSGNTIYF.

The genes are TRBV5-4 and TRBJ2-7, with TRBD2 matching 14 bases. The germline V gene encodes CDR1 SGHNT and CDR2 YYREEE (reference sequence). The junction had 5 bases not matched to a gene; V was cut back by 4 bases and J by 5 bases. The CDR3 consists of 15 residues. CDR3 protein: CASSIGTSGSDEQYF. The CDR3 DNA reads TGTGCCAGCAGCATAGGGACTAGCGGGAGCGACGAGCAGTACTTC.

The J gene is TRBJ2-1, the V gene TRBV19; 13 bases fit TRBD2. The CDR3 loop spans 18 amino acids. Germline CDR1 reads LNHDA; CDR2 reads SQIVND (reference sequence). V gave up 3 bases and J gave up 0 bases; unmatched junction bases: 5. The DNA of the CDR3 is TGTGCCAGTAGTATCTCTCGACTAGCGGGAGGCTCCTACAATGAGCAGTTCTTC. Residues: CASSISRLAGGSYNEQFF.

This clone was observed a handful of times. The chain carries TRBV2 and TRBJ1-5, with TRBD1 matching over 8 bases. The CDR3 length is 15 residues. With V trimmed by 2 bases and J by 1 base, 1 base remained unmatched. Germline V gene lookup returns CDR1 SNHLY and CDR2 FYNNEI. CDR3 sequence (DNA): TGTGCCAGCAGTGAACGGACAGGGAGCAATCAGCCCCAGCATTTT. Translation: CASSERTGSNQPQHF.

The CDR3 region has the DNA TGTGCCAGCACCACAGGGGGCCGGCTTCCCTACGAGCAGTACTTC. Residues: CASTTGGRLPYEQYF. V is TRBV5-4 and J is TRBJ2-7; 9 positions agree with TRBD1. The V gene's germline CDR1 is SGHNT and CDR2 YYREEE (reference sequence). The CDR3 covers 15 residues. After removal of 6 bases from V and 2 bases from J, the junction contained 9 bases not matched to a gene.

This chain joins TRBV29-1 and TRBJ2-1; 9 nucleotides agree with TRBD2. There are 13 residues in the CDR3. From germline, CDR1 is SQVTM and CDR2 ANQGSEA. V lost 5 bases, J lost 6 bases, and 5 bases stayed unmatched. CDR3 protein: CSVRSGSINEQFF. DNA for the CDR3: TGCAGCGTTCGTAGCGGGAGCATCAATGAGCAGTTCTTC.

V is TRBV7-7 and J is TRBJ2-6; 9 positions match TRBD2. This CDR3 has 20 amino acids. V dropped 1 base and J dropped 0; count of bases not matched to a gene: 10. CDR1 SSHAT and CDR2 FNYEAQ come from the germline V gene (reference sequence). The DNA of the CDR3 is TGTGCCAGCAGCTTAGGAGTGGCGGGAGGGCTGAGCTCTGGGGCCAACGTCCTGACTTTC. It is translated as CASSLGVAGGLSSGANVLTF. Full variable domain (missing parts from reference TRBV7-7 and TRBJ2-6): GAGVSQSPRYKVTKRGQDVTLRCDPISSHATLYWYQQALGQGPEFLTYFNYEAQPDKSGLPSDRFSAERPEGSISTLTIQRTEQRDSAMYRCASSLGVAGGLSSGANVLTFGAGSRLTVL.

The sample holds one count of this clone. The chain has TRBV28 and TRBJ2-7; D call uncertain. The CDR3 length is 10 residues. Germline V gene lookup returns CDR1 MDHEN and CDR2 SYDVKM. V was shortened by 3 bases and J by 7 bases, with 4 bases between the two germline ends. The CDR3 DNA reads TGTGCCAGCAGTTTTCAGGAGCAGTACTTC. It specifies CASSFQEQYF.

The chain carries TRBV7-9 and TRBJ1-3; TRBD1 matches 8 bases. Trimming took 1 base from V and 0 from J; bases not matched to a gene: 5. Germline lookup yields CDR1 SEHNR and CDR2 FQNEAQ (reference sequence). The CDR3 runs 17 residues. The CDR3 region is CASSLVRQGTSGNTIYF. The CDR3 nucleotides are TGTGCCAGCAGCTTAGTCCGACAGGGGACCTCTGGAAACACCATATATTTT.

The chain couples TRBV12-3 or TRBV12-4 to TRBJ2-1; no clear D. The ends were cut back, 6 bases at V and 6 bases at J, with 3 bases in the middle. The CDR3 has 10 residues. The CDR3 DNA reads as TGTGCCAGCAGCCTCAATGAGCAGTTCTTC. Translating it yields CASSLNEQFF.

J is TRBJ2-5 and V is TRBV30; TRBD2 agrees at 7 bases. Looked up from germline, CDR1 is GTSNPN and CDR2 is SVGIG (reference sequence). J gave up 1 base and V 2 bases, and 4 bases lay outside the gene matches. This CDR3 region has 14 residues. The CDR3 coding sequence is TGTGCCTGGAGTTCCGGGACTATCCAAGAGACCCAGTACTTC. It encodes CAWSSGTIQETQYF.

CDR3 region: CASRRLAGGAYEQYF. The CDR3 coding sequence is TGTGCCAGCAGGAGACTAGCGGGAGGCGCCTACGAGCAGTACTTC. This rearrangement joins TRBV2 to TRBJ2-7; TRBD2 agrees at 13 bases. The CDR3 has 15 amino acids. Trimming at V came to 6 bases and at J to 2 bases, leaving 4 bases not matched to a gene. Per germline, CDR1 SNHLY and CDR2 FYNNEI.

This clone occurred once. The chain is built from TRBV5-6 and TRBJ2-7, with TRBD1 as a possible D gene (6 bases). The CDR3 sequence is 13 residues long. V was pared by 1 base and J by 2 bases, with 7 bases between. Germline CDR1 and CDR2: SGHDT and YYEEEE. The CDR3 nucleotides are TGTGCCAGCAGCTTGACAGGGACCTACGAGCAGTACTTC. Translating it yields CASSLTGTYEQYF.

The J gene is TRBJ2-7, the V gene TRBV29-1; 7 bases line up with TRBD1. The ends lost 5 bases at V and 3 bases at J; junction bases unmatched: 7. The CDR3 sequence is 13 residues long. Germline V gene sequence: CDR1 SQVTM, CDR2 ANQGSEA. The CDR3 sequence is CSVSGQQYYEQYF. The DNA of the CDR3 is TGCAGCGTTTCGGGACAGCAGTACTACGAGCAGTACTTC.

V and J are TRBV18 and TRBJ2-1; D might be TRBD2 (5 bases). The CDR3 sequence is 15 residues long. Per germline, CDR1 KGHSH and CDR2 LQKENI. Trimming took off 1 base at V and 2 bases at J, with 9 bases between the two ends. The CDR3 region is CASSPLASAYNEQFF. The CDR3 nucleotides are TGTGCCAGCTCACCACTAGCGTCGGCCTACAATGAGCAGTTCTTC. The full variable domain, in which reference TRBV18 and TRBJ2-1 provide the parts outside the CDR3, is NAGVMQNPRHLVRRRGQEARLRCSPMKGHSHVYWYRQLPEEGLKFMVYLQKENIIDESGMPKERFSAEFPKEGPSILRIQQVVRGDSAAYFCASSPLASAYNEQFFGPGTRLTVL.

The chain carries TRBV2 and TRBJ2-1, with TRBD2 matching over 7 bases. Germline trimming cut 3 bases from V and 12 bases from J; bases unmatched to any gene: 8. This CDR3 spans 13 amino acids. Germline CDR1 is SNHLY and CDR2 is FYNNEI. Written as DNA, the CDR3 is TGTGCCAGCAGTGAGGGGAGACTAGCCCCGCAGTTCTTC. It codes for CASSEGRLAPQFF. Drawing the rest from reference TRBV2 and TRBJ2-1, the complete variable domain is EPEVTQTPSHQVTQMGQEVILRCVPISNHLYFYWYRQILGQKVEFLVSFYNNEISEKSEIFDDQFSVERPDGSNFTLKIRSTKLEDSAMYFCASSEGRLAPQFFGPGTRLTVL.

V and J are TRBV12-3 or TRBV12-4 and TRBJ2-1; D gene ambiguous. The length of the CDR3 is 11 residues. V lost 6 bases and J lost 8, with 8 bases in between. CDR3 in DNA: TGTGCCAGCAGACTGTATGATGAGCAGTTCTTC. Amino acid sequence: CASRLYDEQFF.

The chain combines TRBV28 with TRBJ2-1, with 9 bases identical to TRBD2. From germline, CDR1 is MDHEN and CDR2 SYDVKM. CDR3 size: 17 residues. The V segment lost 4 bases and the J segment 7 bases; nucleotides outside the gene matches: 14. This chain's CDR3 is CASSYVLGLAWTNEQFF. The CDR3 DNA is TGTGCCAGCAGTTATGTCCTGGGACTAGCATGGACGAATGAGCAGTTCTTC. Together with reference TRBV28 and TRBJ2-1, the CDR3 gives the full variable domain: DVKVTQSSRYLVKRTGEKVFLECVQDMDHENMFWYRQDPGLGLRLIYFSYDVKMKEKGDIPEGYSVSREKKERFSLILESASTNQTSMYLCASSYVLGLAWTNEQFFGPGTRLTVL.

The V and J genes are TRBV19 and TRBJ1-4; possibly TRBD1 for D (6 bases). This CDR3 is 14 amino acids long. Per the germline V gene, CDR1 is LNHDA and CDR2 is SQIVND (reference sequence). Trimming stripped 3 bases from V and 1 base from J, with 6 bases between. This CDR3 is CASSMGQTNEKLFF. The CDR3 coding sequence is TGTGCCAGTAGTATGGGACAAACTAATGAAAAACTGTTTTTT.

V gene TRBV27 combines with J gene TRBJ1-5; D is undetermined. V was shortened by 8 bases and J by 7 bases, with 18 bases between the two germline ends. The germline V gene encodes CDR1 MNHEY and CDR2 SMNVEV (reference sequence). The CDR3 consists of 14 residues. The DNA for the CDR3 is TGTGCCAGCGGCTCGCTGGCCGGAGGGCAGCCCCAGCATTTT. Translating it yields CASGSLAGGQPQHF.

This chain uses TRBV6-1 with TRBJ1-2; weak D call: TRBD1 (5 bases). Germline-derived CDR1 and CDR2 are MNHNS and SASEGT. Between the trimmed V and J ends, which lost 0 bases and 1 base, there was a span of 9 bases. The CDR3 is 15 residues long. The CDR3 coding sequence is TGTGCCAGCAGTGAAGCGCTAGGGGATAACTATGGCTACACCTTC. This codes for CASSEALGDNYGYTF.

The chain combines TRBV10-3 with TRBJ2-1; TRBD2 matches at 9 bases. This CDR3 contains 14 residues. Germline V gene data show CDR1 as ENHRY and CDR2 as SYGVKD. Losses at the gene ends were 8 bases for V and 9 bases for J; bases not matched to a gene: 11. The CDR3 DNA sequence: TGTGCCATCCGGCCGAGTAGCGGGAGTAGTGAGCAGTTCTTC. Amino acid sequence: CAIRPSSGSSEQFF.

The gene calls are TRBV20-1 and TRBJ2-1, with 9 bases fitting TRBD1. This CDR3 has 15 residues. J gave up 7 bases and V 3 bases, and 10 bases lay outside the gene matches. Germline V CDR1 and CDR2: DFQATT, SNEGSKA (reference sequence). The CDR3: CSASRPGQGRNEQFF. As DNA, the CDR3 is TGCAGTGCTAGTAGGCCGGGACAGGGAAGAAATGAGCAGTTCTTC.

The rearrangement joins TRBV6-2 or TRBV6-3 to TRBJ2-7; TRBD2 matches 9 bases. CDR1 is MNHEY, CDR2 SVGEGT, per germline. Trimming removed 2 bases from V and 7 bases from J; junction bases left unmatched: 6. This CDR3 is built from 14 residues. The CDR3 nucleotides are TGTGCCAGCAGTTACGTAGCGGGAGTGGCTGAGCAGTACTTC. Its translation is CASSYVAGVAEQYF.